This TCR beta chain was found in a study of tumor-infiltrating lymphocytes in primary liver carcinoma (dated by TCRdb to about 2017). General notes on the study: The five patients, three men and two women aged 30 to 69 years, had hepatocellular carcinoma (four) or combined HCC and intrahepatic cholangiocarcinoma (one). The five patients had tumors of stage T1-T3 N0M0, with maximum diameters ranging from about 4 to 11 cm. Samples yielded roughly 3.5 to 7.13 million productive TCRbeta reads; read depth did not differ significantly between tissue types. TCRbeta repertoire sequencing, expression microarrays and whole-exome sequencing were combined in the study across five regions of each liver tumor, with adjacent normal tissue and blood also included. TCRbeta repertoire sequencing covered about 35 specimens from 5 patients: 25 tumor regions, 5 adjacent noncancerous liver tissues and 5 peripheral blood samples. To link TCRbeta repertoire diversity with the local molecular phenotype, the approximately 25 tumor region samples were profiled using Agilent mRNA microarrays. High reproducibility was observed for the technical replicate repertoires, with mean shared-clone rates around 0.9 and correlation coefficients above 0.95. General conclusions and limits of the study: Only roughly 7-25% of top clones appeared in all five regions of a tumor, which suggests that tumor-infiltrating T cells are spatially heterogeneous. The study included only a few patients, and the authors note findings should be validated in a larger study. Since the samples were bulk and unsorted, there was no way to compare CD4+ and CD8+ T cell repertoires. Because sequencing covered only the TCR beta chain and unpaired alpha chains were not captured, true repertoire diversity is likely underestimated. The top 250 clones accounted for a significantly greater share of the repertoire in tumors than in blood (p = 0.039). Repertoire overlap was found to be higher between tumor regions (mean about 35%) than between tumor-adjacent (roughly 17%) or tumor-blood (about 14%) pairs, consistent with antigen-driven expansion.

Of note for this clonotype: Its cognate antigen has yet to be identified. Germline is not matched at one junction end, which may reflect a read error.

TCRbeta-specific cDNA was reverse-transcribed from 500 ng total RNA using a constant-region primer and ProtoScript II reverse transcriptase. Three nested multiplex PCR rounds, following a slightly modified ARM-PCR procedure, were used to build the TCRbeta libraries. Each of the first two PCR rounds ran for 10 cycles and used multiplex TRBV1-TRBV30 forward primers together with a Cbeta reverse primer. Sample barcodes and Illumina adapters were attached in a final 25-cycle PCR using Deep VentR polymerase. Before sequencing, amplicons of 200-500 bp were gel-purified using a QIAquick gel extraction kit. The TCRbeta amplicons were sequenced with 250-bp paired-end reads on an Illumina HiSeq 2500. From the authors' description of their analysis: Trimmomatic v0.33 was used to quality-trim the reads, and FLASH v1.2.11 was used to merge paired reads so that full CDR3 sequences could be recovered. V, D and J germline segments were assigned to the rearranged TCRbeta sequences using MiGEC v1.2.1b. Clonotype statistics and Shannon-Wiener diversity indices were calculated with VDJtools v1.0.0. Except for diversity analysis, only the 250 most abundant clonotypes of each sample were used in subsequent analyses to reduce sampling bias. TCRdb reprocessing: public reads trimmed at Q25 with fastp, clones called with MiXCR, in-frame beta chains kept. CDR3 protein duplicates are merged, each entry listing the most common genes and DNA. None of the V and J calls come from the authors' own analysis; TCRdb made them. The sample yields 150,000 to 200,000 distinct CDR3 sequences; about 82% were counted once. Of the sample, 15% to 20% falls within the top ten clones.

Total RNA and DNA were co-extracted without cell sorting from approximately 22-30 mg of bulk tissue using the AllPrep DNA/RNA mini kit. Between late 2015 and early 2016, roughly 5 patients in China with histopathologically diagnosed primary liver carcinoma had their tumors surgically resected. At the time of sampling, the patients had chronic HBV infection and had not received any treatment. Each tumor was sampled at five spatially separated regions: the tumor centre plus the superior, inferior, left-lateral and right-lateral poles. Histological examination found more than 75% viable tumor cells in every tumor sample. Each fresh piece of tumor and adjacent tissue was cut in two, with one half stored in RNAlater at -80 degrees C and the other half sent for histology. Reading from cysteine to phenylalanine, the CDR3 counts 15 amino acids. Of the read, only the CDR3 DNA is kept; its 45 bases are in frame from base 1. In the germline V gene, CDR1 corresponds to SGHNT and CDR2 to YENEEA.

This chain is built from TRBV11-3 and TRBJ2-1; the D gene is perhaps TRBD2, from 5 matching bases. The sample was tumor tissue from primary liver carcinoma. This TCR was recovered from a middle-aged man with primary liver carcinoma and hepatitis B virus infection. CDR3 loop: CASSLESGGSNKQFF. The nucleotides are TGTGCCAGCAGCCTAGAAAGCGGAGGTTCCAATAAGCAGTTCTTC.